This T cell receptor beta chain was profiled in a study of T cells in Graves' hyperthyroidism and ophthalmopathy. The study left out patients who had uncontrolled infection, other autoimmune disease, pregnancy or lactation. The TCR beta CDR3 regions underwent amplification using RNA transcripts as the source. Carried out on the TCR CDR3, a first-round RT-PCR used the HTBI primer set. One entry per CDR3 protein, called by TCRdb with MiXCR from the multiplex PCR reads. In the table there are some 600,000 distinct CDR3 sequences, more than 11% of which are singletons. This clonotype was detected many times. The CDR3 totals 14 residues. The germline gives CDR1 SGHNT, CDR2 YENEEA. V dropped 5 bases and J dropped 6; count of bases not matched to a gene: 10.

Sequencing was done on a sample of blood. This clonotype originated in a woman in her 30s with Graves' hyperthyroidism that later progressed to Graves' ophthalmopathy. V usage is TRBV11-3 and J usage is TRBJ2-7, with 7 bases that match TRBD2. The CDR3, as DNA: TGTGCCAGCAGCGCTCGGACTAGTGCCCCCGAGCAGTACTTC. Translated: CASSARTSAPEQYF.